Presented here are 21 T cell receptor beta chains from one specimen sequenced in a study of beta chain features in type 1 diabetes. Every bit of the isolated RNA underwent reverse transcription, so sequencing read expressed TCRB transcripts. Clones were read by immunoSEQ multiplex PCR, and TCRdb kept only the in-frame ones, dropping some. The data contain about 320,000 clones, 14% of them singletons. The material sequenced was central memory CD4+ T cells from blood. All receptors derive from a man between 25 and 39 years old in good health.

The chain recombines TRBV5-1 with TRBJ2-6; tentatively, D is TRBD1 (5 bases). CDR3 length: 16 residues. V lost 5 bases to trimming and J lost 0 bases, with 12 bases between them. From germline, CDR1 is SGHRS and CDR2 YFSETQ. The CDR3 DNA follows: TGCGCCAGCAGGGAGACAGTTCACTCTGGGGCCAACGTCCTGACTTTC. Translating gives CASRETVHSGANVLTF.

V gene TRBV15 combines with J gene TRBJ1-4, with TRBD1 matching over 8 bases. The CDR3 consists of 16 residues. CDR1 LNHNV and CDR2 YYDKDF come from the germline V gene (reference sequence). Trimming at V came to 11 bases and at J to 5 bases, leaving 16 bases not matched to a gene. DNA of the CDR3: TGTGCCGCCACCGATAGCCCAACAGGGGGAAATGAAAAACTGTTTTTT. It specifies CAATDSPTGGNEKLFF.

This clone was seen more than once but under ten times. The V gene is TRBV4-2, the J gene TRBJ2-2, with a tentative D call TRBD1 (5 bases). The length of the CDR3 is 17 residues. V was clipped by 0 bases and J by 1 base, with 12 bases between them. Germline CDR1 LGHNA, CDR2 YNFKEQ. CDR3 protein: CASSQERSGLNTGELFF. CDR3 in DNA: TGTGCCAGCAGCCAAGAAAGATCAGGGTTGAACACCGGGGAGCTGTTTTTT.

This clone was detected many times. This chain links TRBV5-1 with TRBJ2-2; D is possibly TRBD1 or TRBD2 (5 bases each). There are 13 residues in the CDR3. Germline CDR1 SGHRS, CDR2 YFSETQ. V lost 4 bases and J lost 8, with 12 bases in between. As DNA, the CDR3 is TGCGCCAGCAGCCCCTCGTGGGGGGGGGAGCTGTTTTTT. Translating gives CASSPSWGGELFF.

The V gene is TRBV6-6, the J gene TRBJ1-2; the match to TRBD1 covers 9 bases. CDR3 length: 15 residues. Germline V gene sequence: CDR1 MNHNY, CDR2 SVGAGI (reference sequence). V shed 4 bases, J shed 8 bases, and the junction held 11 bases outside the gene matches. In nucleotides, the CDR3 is TGTGCCAGCAGTTCCTGGACAGGGGAAACGAGGGGCTACACCTTC. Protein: CASSSWTGETRGYTF.

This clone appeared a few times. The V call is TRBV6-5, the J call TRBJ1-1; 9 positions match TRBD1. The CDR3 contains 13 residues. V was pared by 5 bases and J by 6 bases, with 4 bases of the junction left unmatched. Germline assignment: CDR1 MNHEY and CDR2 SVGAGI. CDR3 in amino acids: CASSGTGSAEAFF. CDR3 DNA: TGTGCCAGCAGTGGGACAGGGAGCGCTGAAGCTTTCTTT.

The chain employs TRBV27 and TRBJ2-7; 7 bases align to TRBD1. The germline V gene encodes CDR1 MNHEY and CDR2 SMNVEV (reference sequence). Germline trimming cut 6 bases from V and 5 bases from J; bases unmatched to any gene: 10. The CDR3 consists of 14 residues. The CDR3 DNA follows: TGTGCCAGCAGAAGACAGGGTAGAGTTAACGAGCAGTACTTC. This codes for CASRRQGRVNEQYF.

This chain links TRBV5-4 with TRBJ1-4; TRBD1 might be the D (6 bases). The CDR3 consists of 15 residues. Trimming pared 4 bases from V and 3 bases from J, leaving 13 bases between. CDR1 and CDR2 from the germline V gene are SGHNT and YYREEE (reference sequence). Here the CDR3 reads CASSPSGAANEKLFF. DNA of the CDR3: TGTGCCAGCAGCCCGTCGGGGGCGGCTAATGAAAAACTGTTTTTT. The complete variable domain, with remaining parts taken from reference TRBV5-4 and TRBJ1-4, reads ETGVTQSPTHLIKTRGQQVTLRCSSQSGHNTVSWYQQALGQGPQFIFQYYREEENGRGNFPPRFSGLQFPNYSSELNVNALELDDSALYLCASSPSGAANEKLFFGSGTQLSVL.

CDR3 bases: TGTGCCAGCAGCTTAGCCGGGGCAGCAACAACTAATGAAAAACTGTTTTTT. It translates to CASSLAGAATTNEKLFF. This chain links TRBV7-2 with TRBJ1-4; tentative D call: TRBD1 (5 bases). The CDR3 loop spans 17 amino acids. Per the germline V gene, CDR1 is SGHTA and CDR2 is FQGNSA. V was cut by 0 bases and J by 0 bases, with 11 bases left in between.

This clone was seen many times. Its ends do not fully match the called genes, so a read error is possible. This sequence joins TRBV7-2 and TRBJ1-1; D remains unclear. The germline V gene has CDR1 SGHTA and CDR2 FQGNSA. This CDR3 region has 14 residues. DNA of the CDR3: TGTGCCAGCAGCTTAGTGGTCGGGAACGCTGAAGCTTTCTTT. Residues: CASSLVVGNAEAFF.

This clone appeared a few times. The CDR3 coding sequence is TGTGCCAGCAGCTTGGCCCTGAAGGCTGAAGCTTTCTTT. Translation: CASSLALKAEAFF. This rearrangement joins TRBV5-4 to TRBJ1-1; no clear D gene. V gave up 0 bases and J gave up 6 bases, with 9 bases separating them. Germline V gene lookup returns CDR1 SGHNT and CDR2 YYREEE (reference sequence). The length of the CDR3 is 13 residues.

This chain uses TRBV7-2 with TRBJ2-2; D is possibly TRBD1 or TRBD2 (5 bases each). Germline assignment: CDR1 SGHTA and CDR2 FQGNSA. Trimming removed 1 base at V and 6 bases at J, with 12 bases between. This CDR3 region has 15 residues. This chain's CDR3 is CASSLVLGGAGELFF. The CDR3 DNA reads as TGTGCCAGCAGCTTAGTACTTGGGGGTGCCGGGGAGCTGTTTTTT.

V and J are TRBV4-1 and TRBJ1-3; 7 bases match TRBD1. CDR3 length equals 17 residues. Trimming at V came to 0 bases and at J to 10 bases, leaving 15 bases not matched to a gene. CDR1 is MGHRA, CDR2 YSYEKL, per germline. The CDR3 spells CASSQDSGGAGGITIYF. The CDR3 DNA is TGCGCCAGCAGCCAAGACAGTGGAGGGGCAGGGGGAATTACCATATATTTT.

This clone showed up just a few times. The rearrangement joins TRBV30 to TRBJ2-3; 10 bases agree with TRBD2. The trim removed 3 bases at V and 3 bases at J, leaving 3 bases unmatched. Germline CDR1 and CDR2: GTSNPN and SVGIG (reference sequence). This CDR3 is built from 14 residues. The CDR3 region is CAWSQTSGTDTQYF. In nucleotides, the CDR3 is TGTGCCTGGAGCCAGACTAGCGGGACAGATACGCAGTATTTT.

The CDR3 bases are TGTGCCAGCAGCTTAGTCCCCGGGGGAGACTATGGCTACACCTTC. It yields the protein CASSLVPGGDYGYTF. The V gene is TRBV7-9, the J gene TRBJ1-2, with D possibly matching TRBD1 (5 bases). CDR3 length: 15 residues. Between the trimmed V and J ends, which lost 1 base and 3 bases, there was a span of 12 bases. From germline, CDR1 is SEHNR and CDR2 FQNEAQ (reference sequence).

The CDR3 nucleotides read TGCGCCAGCAGCCAAGATCCCCTTAGCGGGGATCGAGAGTTCTTC. This gives the protein CASSQDPLSGDREFF. The chain carries TRBV4-3 and TRBJ2-1; 8 bases are a match to TRBD2. With V trimmed by 0 bases and J by 14 bases, 12 bases remained unmatched. Germline CDR1 reads LGHNA; CDR2 reads YSLEER. This CDR3 has 15 residues.

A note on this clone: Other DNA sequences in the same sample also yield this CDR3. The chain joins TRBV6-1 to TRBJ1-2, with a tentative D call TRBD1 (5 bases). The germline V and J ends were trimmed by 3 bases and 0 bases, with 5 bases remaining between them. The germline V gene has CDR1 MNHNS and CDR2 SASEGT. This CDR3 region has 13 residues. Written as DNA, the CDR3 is TGTGCCAGCAGTGAGACAGCTAACTATGGCTACACCTTC. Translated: CASSETANYGYTF.

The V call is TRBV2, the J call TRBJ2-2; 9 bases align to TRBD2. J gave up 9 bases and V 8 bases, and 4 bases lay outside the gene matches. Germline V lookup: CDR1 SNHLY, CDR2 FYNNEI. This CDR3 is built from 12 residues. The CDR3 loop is CASWRGGRELFF. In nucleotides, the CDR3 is TGTGCCAGCTGGCGGGGGGGCCGGGAGCTGTTTTTT.

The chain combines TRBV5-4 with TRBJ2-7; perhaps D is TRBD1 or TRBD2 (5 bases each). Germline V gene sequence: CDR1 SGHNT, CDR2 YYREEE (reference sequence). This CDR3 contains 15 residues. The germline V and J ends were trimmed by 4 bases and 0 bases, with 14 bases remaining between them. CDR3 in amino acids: CASSLRDDLSYEQYF. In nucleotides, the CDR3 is TGTGCCAGCAGCCTCCGGGACGACCTCTCCTACGAGCAGTACTTC.

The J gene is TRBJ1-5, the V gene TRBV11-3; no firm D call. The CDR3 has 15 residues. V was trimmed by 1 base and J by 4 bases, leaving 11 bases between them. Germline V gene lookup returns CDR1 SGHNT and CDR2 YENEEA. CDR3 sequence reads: CASSLGSFGNQPQHF. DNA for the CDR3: TGTGCCAGCAGCTTAGGTTCATTCGGGAATCAGCCCCAGCATTTT. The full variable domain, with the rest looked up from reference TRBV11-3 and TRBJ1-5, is EAGVVQSPRYKIIEKKQPVAFWCNPISGHNTLYWYLQNLGQGPELLIRYENEEAVDDSQLPKDRFSAERLKGVDSTLKIQPAELGDSAVYLCASSLGSFGNQPQHFGDGTRLSIL.

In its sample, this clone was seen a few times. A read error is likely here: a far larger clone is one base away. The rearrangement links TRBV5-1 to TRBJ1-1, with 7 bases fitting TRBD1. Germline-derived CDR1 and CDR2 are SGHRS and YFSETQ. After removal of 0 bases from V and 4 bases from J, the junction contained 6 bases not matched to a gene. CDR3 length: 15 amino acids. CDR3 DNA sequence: TGCGCCAGCAGCTTGGAACAGGGGAGGAGCACTGAAGCTTTCTTT. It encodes CASSLEQGRSTEAFF.